The 8 T cell receptor beta chains below come from one sample, sequenced in a study of blood T cell repertoires in COVID-19. TCRdb keeps only in-frame clones here, not all; method: immunoSEQ multiplex PCR. The sample records 90,000 to 100,000 clones, 81% being singletons. Material for sequencing was peripheral blood. The receptor set was obtained from a man aged 55 to 70 with acute or convalescent COVID-19.

This CDR3 reads CATWGGSEWKLFF. The CDR3 coding sequence is TGTGCCACCTGGGGGGGTTCGGAATGGAAACTGTTTTTT. V and J are TRBV6-5 and TRBJ1-4; maybe TRBD1 (5 bases). Germline V gene data show CDR1 as MNHEY and CDR2 as SVGAGI. V lost 10 bases to trimming and J lost 11 bases, with 20 bases between them. This CDR3 comprises 13 residues.

The chain joins TRBV27 to TRBJ1-1; tentatively, D is TRBD1 (5 bases). Between the trimmed V and J ends, which lost 0 bases and 2 bases, there was a span of 10 bases. Germline values: CDR1 MNHEY, CDR2 SMNVEV (reference sequence). The CDR3 spans 15 residues. The chain's CDR3 is CASSLSYGHNTEAFF. CDR3 sequence (DNA): TGTGCCAGCAGTTTATCTTACGGACACAACACTGAAGCTTTCTTT.

This clone was detected once. This chain connects TRBV24-1 to TRBJ1-5; D is uncertain. The CDR3 consists of 14 residues. Germline V gene data show CDR1 as KGHDR and CDR2 as SFDVKD. Trimming removed 5 bases from V and 0 bases from J, with 7 bases in between. The CDR3: CATSAEYSNQPQHF. DNA for the CDR3: TGTGCCACCAGTGCAGAATATAGCAATCAGCCCCAGCATTTT.

The CDR3 DNA follows: TGTGCTAGTGGTCCCGCCGGGACAGAGGGCCGTAGTTCACCCCTCCACTTT. This encodes CASGPAGTEGRSSPLHF. The J gene is TRBJ1-6, the V gene TRBV12-5, with 7 bases identical to TRBD1. Germline V lookup: CDR1 LGHNT, CDR2 FRNRAP. The CDR3 length is 17 residues. Losses at the gene ends were 5 bases for V and 9 bases for J; bases not matched to a gene: 16.

The chain joins TRBV4-1 to TRBJ1-6; D unclear. The ends were cut back, 3 bases at V and 9 bases at J, with 15 bases in the middle. CDR3 length: 15 amino acids. CDR1 and CDR2 (germline): MGHRA, YSYEKL. The CDR3 region has the DNA TGCGCCAGCAGCCAGGGTGGTCTCGGAGCTTCACCCCTCCACTTT. This codes for CASSQGGLGASPLHF.

This clone has only a few counts. The rearrangement uses TRBV11-2 and TRBJ2-3; 13 bases align to TRBD2. Germline V CDR1 and CDR2: SGHAT, FQNNGV. Trimming removed 8 bases from V and 0 bases from J; junction bases left unmatched: 8. The CDR3 is 17 amino acids. The CDR3 DNA is TGTGCCAGCCGCGGACTAGCGGGGGACCTAAGCACAGATACGCAGTATTTT. Translation gives CASRGLAGDLSTDTQYF.

This clone was detected only a few times. The chain links TRBV6-5 to TRBJ2-7; the D gene is possibly TRBD1 (5 bases). Trimming stripped 6 bases from V and 0 bases from J, with 6 bases between. Germline values: CDR1 MNHEY, CDR2 SVGAGI. There are 12 residues in the CDR3. CDR3 DNA: TGTGCCAGCAGGGACACCTCCTACGAGCAGTACTTC. Translating gives CASRDTSYEQYF.

The chain joins TRBV19 to TRBJ2-5; the match to TRBD1 covers 7 bases. V was pared by 4 bases and J by 2 bases, with 4 bases of the junction left unmatched. This CDR3 has 14 amino acids. Germline V CDR1 and CDR2: LNHDA, SQIVND (reference sequence). CDR3 protein: CASSTPGQQETQYF. In DNA, the CDR3 is TGTGCCAGTAGTACCCCGGGACAGCAAGAGACCCAGTACTTC.